The rows below give T cell receptor beta chains drawn from one sample of a study of a mutant IDH1 vaccine in newly diagnosed glioma. Some clones are missing from TCRdb's copy, which holds only in-frame ones; the method was immunoSEQ multiplex PCR. This sample has about 60,000 clones, with roughly 80% found just once. Antigen specificity for these receptors is unknown. This specimen consisted of PBMCs, obtained from a glioma patient whose treatment included an IDH1 peptide vaccine. These receptors were taken from a man younger than 45 with glioma. Each CDR3 is given with its conserved first and last residue. The D gene is left open where the match is weak. Not every row has a clone size; where given, it reads once, few, many or a size class.

>TRBV15|TRBD1|.|16|TRBJ2-7
TGTGCCACCAGCAGAGAGAGAGACAGGGGGGATTACGAGCAGTACTTC
CATSRERDRGDYEQYF
>TRBV6-5|.|.|13|TRBJ1-2
TGTGCCAGCAGGCTCGGTCGTAGGGGTGGCTACACCTTC
CASRLGRRGGYTF
>TRBV5-1|.|.|16|TRBJ2-3
TGCGCCAGCAGCTTGGGCAGGGCTCAAGACACAGATACGCAGTATTTT
CASSLGRAQDTDTQYF
>TRBV4-1|.|.|15|TRBJ1-5
TGCGCCAGCAGCCAAGATTCGGAGGCGGTTCAGCCCCAGCATTTT
CASSQDSEAVQPQHF
>TRBV6-6|TRBD1|.|16|TRBJ2-5
TGTGCCAGCGGGCTTACACACAGGGGAGTAGGAGAGACCCAGTACTTC
CASGLTHRGVGETQYF
>TRBV29-1|.|.|13|TRBJ2-7
TGCAGCCTCCGGGACGGTAACTCCTACGAGCAGTACTTC
CSLRDGNSYEQYF
>TRBV4-1|.|.|16|TRBJ1-3
TGCGCCAGCAGCCAAGTAAACCCCCGGGGAGGAGACACCATATATTTT
CASSQVNPRGGDTIYF
>TRBV5-1|.|.|15|TRBJ2-6
TGCGCCAGCAGCTTGGGCGGGGCTGGGGCCAACGTCCTGACTTTC
CASSLGGAGANVLTF
>TRBV9|TRBD1|.|17|TRBJ1-1
TGTGCCAGCAGCGTAGAACCAGGGGGCGTCGGGAACACTGAAGCTTTCTTT
CASSVEPGGVGNTEAFF
>TRBV18|TRBD1|.|15|TRBJ2-5
TGTGCCAGCTCACCGACAGGGAACCGCCAAGAGACCCAGTACTTC
CASSPTGNRQETQYF
>TRBV5-5|.|.|14|TRBJ2-3
TGTGCCAGCAGTTCGAGGACAGTTACAGATACGCAGTATTTT
CASSSRTVTDTQYF
>TRBV6-4|.|.|14|TRBJ2-1
TGTGCCAGCAGTGAACGCCAGGGTCTCAATGAGCAGTTCTTC
CASSERQGLNEQFF
>TRBV6-1|.|.|15|TRBJ1-4
TGTGCCAGCAGTGAAGATCCAGGATCCGATGAAAAACTGTTTTTT
CASSEDPGSDEKLFF
>TRBV12-5|.|.|12|TRBJ2-7
TGTGCTAGTGGATACAGGGCCTACGAGCAGTACTTC
CASGYRAYEQYF
>TRBV6-1|.|few|14|TRBJ2-7
TGTGCCAGCAGTGAACGCTTTTTCCAATACGAGCAGTACTTC
CASSERFFQYEQYF
>TRBV30|.|.|20|TRBJ1-1
TGTGCCTGGAGTGTACTTAGGTCCATCCCTTTCGGGGGATTGAACACTGAAGCTTTCTTT
CAWSVLRSIPFGGLNTEAFF
>TRBV5-5|.|once|15|TRBJ1-5
TGTGCCAGCAGCTTGGATCAGAGTGTCCGACAGCCCCAGCATTTT
CASSLDQSVRQPQHF
>TRBV10-3|.|.|14|TRBJ2-2
TGTGCCATCAGTGGTTATGGGGGGCGCGGGGAGCTGTTTTTT
CAISGYGGRGELFF
>TRBV4-1|.|few|15|TRBJ2-2
TGCGCCAGCAGCCCTGACCAGGGTAGCTCCGGGGAGCTGTTTTTT
CASSPDQGSSGELFF
>TRBV5-6|.|.|12|TRBJ1-1
TGTGCCAGCAGCTTGGGGGACACTGAAGCTTTCTTT
CASSLGDTEAFF
>TRBV11-2|.|.|14|TRBJ2-3
TGTGCCAGCAGCTTAGACCCTAGCACAGATACGCAGTATTTT
CASSLDPSTDTQYF
>TRBV7-6|.|.|15|TRBJ2-1
TGTGCCAGCAGCCCCACTGGTCCTGCTTACAATGAGCAGTTCTTC
CASSPTGPAYNEQFF
>TRBV11-2|.|.|16|TRBJ2-1
TGTGCCAGCAGCTTAACCCCAGGATCCCCCCCCAATGAGCAGTTCTTC
CASSLTPGSPPNEQFF
>TRBV6-1|.|.|15|TRBJ1-1
TGTGCCAGCAGAGTAGACGGGGGGCCTAGCACTGAAGCTTTCTTT
CASRVDGGPSTEAFF
>TRBV5-1|.|once|14|TRBJ1-2
TGCGCCAGCAGGTCGACACCTTCTAACTATGGCTACACCTTC
CASRSTPSNYGYTF
>TRBV19|.|.|14|TRBJ2-1
TGTGCCAGTAGTCTCGGGGTCGCCTACAATGAGCAGTTCTTC
CASSLGVAYNEQFF
>TRBV5-1|.|.|14|TRBJ1-2
TGCGCCAGCAGCGTCCGGATCGGTGAGGATGGCTACACCTTC
CASSVRIGEDGYTF
>TRBV25-1|.|.|14|TRBJ1-2
TGTGCCAGCAGTCTTTCGGTTAGCTTGGGTGGCTACACCTTC
CASSLSVSLGGYTF
>TRBV10-3|.|.|15|TRBJ1-2
TGTGCCATCAGTGAAGGCAGAGGATTTAACTATGGCTACACCTTC
CAISEGRGFNYGYTF